The 30 T cell receptor beta chains in this list originate from one sample, sequenced in a study of post-analysis software for immune sequencing data. These TCRs' antigens remain unknown. Overall study findings and caveats: Four or five TRBV segments (TRBV5-6, TRBV5-1 and TRBV20-1 among them) occurred more frequently in patients than in controls.

Researchers reported that TCR beta cDNA libraries carried unique molecular identifiers. TCRdb fed the PCR reads into MiXCR, producing one record per CDR3 protein. The sample shows approximately 770,000 distinct CDR3 sequences, 46% of them seen only once. Sequenced input: blood. These receptors were obtained from a girl aged 10 to 17 with multiple sclerosis.

This sequence joins TRBV10-1 and TRBJ2-5; D remains unclear. Germline CDR1 and CDR2: WNHNN and SYGVQD (reference sequence). There are 13 residues in the CDR3. V lost 3 bases to trimming and J lost 1 base, with 6 bases between them. The CDR3 nucleotides read TGCGCCAGCAGTGACAGGATCCAAGAGACCCAGTACTTC. It yields the protein CASSDRIQETQYF.

This clonotype was found once. The gene calls are TRBV20-1 and TRBJ2-7, with D possibly TRBD2 on 6 matching bases. This CDR3 spans 14 amino acids. V lost 5 bases, J lost 0 bases, and 14 bases lay in between. The germline gives CDR1 DFQATT, CDR2 SNEGSKA (reference sequence). As DNA, the CDR3 is TGCAGTGCTTCCCGGGACTCGGACTCCTACGAGCAGTACTTC. Protein product: CSASRDSDSYEQYF.

This clonotype was detected a few times. The chain uses TRBV5-5 and TRBJ2-3; 10 nucleotides align to TRBD1. With V trimmed by 2 bases and J by 5 bases, 8 bases remained unmatched. The CDR3 extends over 16 amino acids. Germline CDR1 reads SGHKS; CDR2 reads YYEKEE (reference sequence). CDR3 nucleotide sequence: TGTGCCAGCAGCTTTACCGGGACAGGGGAGATAGATACGCAGTATTTT. Translating it yields CASSFTGTGEIDTQYF.

The gene calls are TRBV20-1 and TRBJ2-5; D gene ambiguous. The last part of the DNA fits TRBJ2-7 better; the J call may be wrong. This CDR3 region has 12 residues. The germline CDR1 and CDR2 sequences are DFQATT and SNEGSKA (reference sequence). Here the CDR3 DNA reads TGCAGTGCTATGGACCAATCCGACGAGCAGTACTTC. Residues: CSAMDQSDEQYF.

V usage is TRBV7-8 and J usage is TRBJ1-1; D gene ambiguous. The CDR3 length is 14 residues. Germline V CDR1 and CDR2: SGHVS, FQNEAQ. V lost 3 bases to trimming and J lost 0 bases, with 8 bases between them. This chain's CDR3 is CASSFSQLNTEAFF. CDR3 DNA: TGTGCCAGCAGCTTTTCACAGTTGAACACTGAAGCTTTCTTT.

The chain has TRBV4-2 and TRBJ1-5; TRBD1 agrees at 7 bases. V shed 4 bases, J shed 5 bases, and the junction held 8 bases outside the gene matches. Germline V gene sequence: CDR1 LGHNA, CDR2 YNFKEQ. The CDR3 sequence is 15 residues long. CDR3 nucleotide sequence: TGTGCCAGCAGCCCCCGACAGGGTGAAGATCAGCCCCAGCATTTT. Translating gives CASSPRQGEDQPQHF.

The V call is TRBV5-6, the J call TRBJ2-2, with a possible D match to TRBD1 (5 bases). V was cut by 1 base and J by 5 bases, with 12 bases left in between. CDR1 SGHDT and CDR2 YYEEEE come from the germline V gene. The CDR3 sequence is 15 residues long. CDR3 DNA: TGTGCCAGCAGCTTGTGGGCAGGGCGAACCGGGGAGCTGTTTTTT. Translated: CASSLWAGRTGELFF.

This clonotype was detected only once. The chain is built from TRBV5-1 and TRBJ1-6; the match to TRBD1 covers 7 bases. V gave up 0 bases and J gave up 7 bases; unmatched junction bases: 4. The CDR3 is made up of 15 amino acids. Germline CDR1 and CDR2: SGHRS and YFSETQ. The CDR3 loop reads CASSLGTGLNSPLHF. CDR3 DNA: TGCGCCAGCAGCTTGGGGACAGGTCTAAATTCACCCCTCCACTTT.

The V and J genes are TRBV27 and TRBJ2-3; unclear D gene. The germline V gene encodes CDR1 MNHEY and CDR2 SMNVEV (reference sequence). The CDR3 contains 16 residues. V was shortened by 2 bases and J by 0 bases, with 12 bases between the two germline ends. The CDR3 coding sequence is TGTGCCAGCAGTTTAAACAGTCCGGCTAGCACAGATACGCAGTATTTT. As protein: CASSLNSPASTDTQYF.

This clonotype was counted only a few times. The chain recombines TRBV7-9 with TRBJ2-4; D is possibly TRBD1 (6 bases). Germline V gives CDR1 SEHNR, CDR2 FQNEAQ (reference sequence). There are 16 residues in the CDR3. V was shortened by 4 bases and J by 0 bases, with 13 bases between the two germline ends. The CDR3 protein is CASSSFGQLAKNIQYF. CDR3 DNA: TGTGCCAGCAGCTCATTCGGACAGCTAGCCAAAAACATTCAGTACTTC.

The sample holds a few counts of this clonotype. This sequence joins TRBV7-2 and TRBJ2-7; no firm D call. CDR1 is SGHTA, CDR2 FQGNSA, per germline. This CDR3 is built from 14 residues. V was trimmed by 0 bases and J by 5 bases, leaving 11 bases between them. This CDR3 reads CASSLARRPDEQYF. The CDR3 bases are TGTGCCAGCAGCTTAGCGCGAAGACCGGACGAGCAGTACTTC. The complete variable domain, with remaining parts taken from reference TRBV7-2 and TRBJ2-7, reads GAGVSQSPSNKVTEKGKDVELRCDPISGHTALYWYRQSLGQGLEFLIYFQGNSAPDKSGLPSDRFSAERTGGSVSTLTIQRTQQEDSAVYLCASSLARRPDEQYFGPGTRLTVT.

CDR3 sequence: CSAQPHDRADTEAFF. The CDR3, as DNA: TGCAGTGCTCAACCCCACGACAGGGCCGACACTGAAGCTTTCTTT. The rearrangement uses TRBV20-1 and TRBJ1-1, with 7 bases aligning to TRBD1. Germline V lookup: CDR1 DFQATT, CDR2 SNEGSKA (reference sequence). The junction had 12 bases not matched to a gene; V was cut back by 5 bases and J by 3 bases. The CDR3 runs to 15 residues.

The chain has TRBV19 and TRBJ2-1; 14 bases align to TRBD2. The germline V gene encodes CDR1 LNHDA and CDR2 SQIVND (reference sequence). The CDR3 spans 15 residues. After removal of 5 bases from V and 5 bases from J, the junction contained 2 bases not matched to a gene. CDR3 bases: TGTGCCAGTAGTGGGACTAGCGGGAGTAACAATGAGCAGTTCTTC. Translation gives CASSGTSGSNNEQFF.

The chain employs TRBV20-1 and TRBJ2-3; perhaps D is TRBD1 or TRBD2 (5 bases each). The CDR3 length is 16 residues. V lost 3 bases and J lost 4, with 20 bases in between. The germline CDR1 and CDR2 sequences are DFQATT and SNEGSKA (reference sequence). The CDR3 DNA follows: TGCAGTGCTAGCGGCAGGGTGGGGACGCCACCAGATACGCAGTATTTT. Encoded protein: CSASGRVGTPPDTQYF.

This clonotype was counted many times. The chain is built from TRBV29-1 and TRBJ2-7, with D uncertain. V was trimmed by 3 bases and J by 0 bases, leaving 12 bases between them. The CDR3 covers 14 residues. Looked up from germline, CDR1 is SQVTM and CDR2 is ANQGSEA. CDR3 residues: CSVESYHPSYEQYF. CDR3 nucleotide sequence: TGCAGCGTTGAGAGCTACCACCCCTCCTACGAGCAGTACTTC.

This clonotype was seen at least ten times. The chain employs TRBV13 and TRBJ2-1, with D unresolved. CDR1 is PRHDT and CDR2 is FYEKMQ in the germline V gene (reference sequence). Trimming took off 1 base at V and 8 bases at J, with 12 bases between the two ends. This CDR3 comprises 14 residues. Here the CDR3 reads CASSLDPLRDEQFF. The CDR3 DNA follows: TGTGCCAGCAGCTTAGATCCCCTACGCGATGAGCAGTTCTTC. Full variable domain (outside the CDR3, taken from reference TRBV13 and TRBJ2-1): AAGVIQSPRHLIKEKRETATLKCYPIPRHDTVYWYQQGPGQDPQFLISFYEKMQSDKGSIPDRFSAQQFSDYHSELNMSSLELGDSALYFCASSLDPLRDEQFFGPGTRLTVL.

The gene calls are TRBV9 and TRBJ2-5; D not resolved. The V gene's germline CDR1 is SGDLS and CDR2 YYNGEE. CDR3 length: 16 residues. Between the trimmed V and J ends, which lost 4 bases and 0 bases, there was a span of 16 bases. As DNA, the CDR3 is TGTGCCAGCAGCCCGGGTAGTAGGCAGGACCAAGAGACCCAGTACTTC. This translates into CASSPGSRQDQETQYF. The whole variable domain, filled in from reference TRBV9 and TRBJ2-5, reads DSGVTQTPKHLITATGQRVTLRCSPRSGDLSVYWYQQSLDQGLQFLIQYYNGEERAKGNILERFSAQQFPDLHSELNLSSLELGDSALYFCASSPGSRQDQETQYFGPGTRLLVL.

A few counts support this clonotype. V usage is TRBV6-5 and J usage is TRBJ2-3; the match to TRBD1 covers 7 bases. From germline, CDR1 is MNHEY and CDR2 SVGAGI. Losses at the gene ends were 7 bases for V and 4 bases for J; bases not matched to a gene: 8. This CDR3 has 14 amino acids. In DNA, the CDR3 is TGTGCCAGCAAGAAGACAGGGCGGGCAGATACGCAGTATTTT. It encodes CASKKTGRADTQYF.

This sequence joins TRBV11-2 and TRBJ2-1; tentatively, D is TRBD2 (5 bases). Germline CDR1 SGHAT, CDR2 FQNNGV. V gave up 1 base and J gave up 8 bases, with 12 bases separating them. This CDR3 has 14 amino acids. CDR3 bases: TGTGCCAGCAGCTTAGGCGGGCAAGGCGATGAGCAGTTCTTC. It specifies CASSLGGQGDEQFF.

The chain combines TRBV28 with TRBJ2-7; 7 bases align to TRBD2. With V trimmed by 4 bases and J by 3 bases, 6 bases remained unmatched. CDR1 and CDR2 from the germline V gene are MDHEN and SYDVKM. The length of the CDR3 is 14 residues. CDR3 sequence reads: CASSSLAELYEQYF. In nucleotides, the CDR3 is TGTGCCAGCAGTTCTCTAGCGGAGCTCTACGAGCAGTACTTC.

The chain couples TRBV6-6 to TRBJ2-5; 10 bases are a match to TRBD2. There are 16 residues in the CDR3. J was trimmed by 5 bases and V by 2 bases; bases with no gene match: 8. Germline values: CDR1 MNHNY, CDR2 SVGAGI (reference sequence). The CDR3, as DNA: TGTGCCAGCAGTTACCTCAGCGGGAGGGCCCAGGAGACCCAGTACTTC. As protein: CASSYLSGRAQETQYF.

J is TRBJ2-3 and V is TRBV7-3; 13 nucleotides line up with TRBD2. This CDR3 is 18 amino acids long. Germline assignment: CDR1 SGHTA and CDR2 FQGTGA. The trim removed 3 bases at V and 0 bases at J, leaving 6 bases unmatched. CDR3 region: CASSLTSGRTLSTDTQYF. Written as DNA, the CDR3 is TGTGCCAGCAGCTTGACTAGCGGGAGGACACTAAGCACAGATACGCAGTATTTT.

The rearrangement joins TRBV6-5 to TRBJ2-5; TRBD1 might be the D (7 bases). Trimming cost V 8 bases and J 5 bases, with 18 bases left between them. CDR1 and CDR2 from the germline V gene are MNHEY and SVGAGI. This CDR3 has 14 amino acids. CDR3 residues: CASPGRGRRETQYF. Written as DNA, the CDR3 is TGTGCCAGCCCTGGCAGGGGGAGGCGGGAGACCCAGTACTTC.

The chain links TRBV4-3 to TRBJ2-1; D uncertain. The CDR3 is made up of 14 amino acids. Trimming removed 1 base at V and 0 bases at J, with 4 bases between. Germline loops: CDR1 LGHNA, CDR2 YSLEER. This chain's CDR3 is CASSQVISYNEQFF. The CDR3 DNA reads as TGCGCCAGCAGCCAAGTGATCTCCTACAATGAGCAGTTCTTC.

This sequence joins TRBV12-3 or TRBV12-4 and TRBJ1-2, with a weak D call TRBD1 (6 bases). The CDR3 has 14 amino acids. Trimming removed 6 bases from V and 6 bases from J, with 17 bases in between. CDR3 loop: CASRKTGRVHGYTF. Here the CDR3 DNA reads TGTGCCAGCAGGAAAACAGGGAGGGTGCATGGCTACACCTTC.

The CDR3 DNA is TGCGCCAGCAGCTTGGGGGCTTCCTATAATTCACCCCTCCACTTT. Translated, it gives CASSLGASYNSPLHF. The genes are TRBV5-1 and TRBJ1-6; D call uncertain. The CDR3 spans 15 residues. Germline CDR1 is SGHRS and CDR2 is YFSETQ. Trimming removed 0 bases at V and 1 base at J, with 5 bases between. The full variable domain, its missing parts supplied by reference TRBV5-1 and TRBJ1-6, is KAGVTQTPRYLIKTRGQQVTLSCSPISGHRSVSWYQQTPGQGLQFLFEYFSETQRNKGNFPGRFSGRQFSNSRSEMNVSTLELGDSALYLCASSLGASYNSPLHFGNGTRLTVT.

This clonotype was counted a few times. The chain uses TRBV18 and TRBJ1-5, with a tentative D call TRBD1 (6 bases). Between the trimmed V and J ends, which lost 2 bases and 9 bases, there was a span of 17 bases. The CDR3 contains 15 residues. CDR1 is KGHSH and CDR2 is LQKENI in the germline V gene. The DNA for the CDR3 is TGTGCCAGCTCACCAGGGAGGGGGGGCCCGAGGCCCCAGCATTTT. Encoded protein: CASSPGRGGPRPQHF.

The rearrangement uses TRBV4-3 and TRBJ2-4; D gene uncertain. The germline gives CDR1 LGHNA, CDR2 YSLEER. The V gene lost 5 bases and the J gene lost 1 base, with 9 bases spanning the gap. The CDR3 is 14 residues long. CDR3 DNA: TGCGCCAGCAGCGAAGTGGGGGCCAAAAACATTCAGTACTTC. It encodes CASSEVGAKNIQYF.

Comment on this clonotype: One end of the junction varies from germline; a read error may be responsible. The J gene is TRBJ2-1, the V gene TRBV7-7; TRBD2 aligns across 14 bases. The CDR3 runs to 17 residues. The germline CDR1 and CDR2 sequences are SSHAT and FNYEAQ (reference sequence). CDR3 sequence (DNA): TGTGCTAGCAGAACTGGGACTAGCGGGAGTTCCTACAATGAGCAGTTCTTC. It codes for CASRTGTSGSSYNEQFF.

The rearrangement uses TRBV7-8 and TRBJ2-5, with D hard to call. This CDR3 spans 12 amino acids. The V and J ends lost 10 bases and 5 bases respectively, with 14 bases between them. CDR1 and CDR2 from the germline V gene are SGHVS and FQNEAQ. In DNA form, the CDR3 reads TGTGCCATCCACACGACTCAGGAGACCCAGTACTTC. Its translation: CAIHTTQETQYF.